The rows below give T cell receptor beta chains drawn from one sample of a study of T-cell reconstitution after alpha-beta-depleted transplantation in children. TCRdb re-derived calls from the PCR reads in MiXCR, one entry per CDR3 protein. The data show nearly 350,000 distinct CDR3 sequences, around 16% seen once. The starting material was PBMCs, mostly from graft donor cells, obtained 360 days after TCRalphabeta/CD19-depleted stem cell transplant. Receptors were obtained from a male patient aged 2 to 10 who had a stem cell transplant for acute lymphoblastic leukemia, so the T cells may come from the graft donor. Both conserved end residues are part of each CDR3. Some rows mark clone size as missing; the rest say once, few, many or name a class of expanded clone.

v_call	j_call	clone_size	cdr3_aa
TRBV20-1	TRBJ2-6	NA	CSAILGGSGANVLTF
TRBV4-3	TRBJ2-1	many	CASSQEVGFKGQFF
TRBV9	TRBJ2-7	many	CASSADDTTFYEQYF
TRBV6-5	TRBJ2-2	NA	CASSYSHTGELFF
TRBV27	TRBJ2-3	once	CVSSSPWGALADTQYF
TRBV6-5	TRBJ2-3	many	CASSPGLVSQQDTQYF
TRBV12-3/TRBV12-4	TRBJ2-5	few	CASSLLSGVRGQETQYF
TRBV12-3/TRBV12-4	TRBJ1-5	NA	CASRRSRGDQPQHF
TRBV28	TRBJ2-5	once	CASSSLGAKETQYF
TRBV12-3/TRBV12-4	TRBJ2-6	NA	CASSLDEGFSGANVLTF
TRBV24-1	TRBJ2-3	NA	CATSDRLVGDTQYF
TRBV20-1	TRBJ1-1	NA	CSARMGSTEAFF
TRBV27	TRBJ2-2	NA	CASGRRTGELFF
TRBV4-2	TRBJ2-2	NA	CASSHPTGANTGELFF
TRBV27	TRBJ2-7	NA	CASSSPRDRPSYEQYF
TRBV18	TRBJ2-5	NA	CASSPELQETQYF
TRBV28	TRBJ2-5	NA	CASSFRQGAQETQYF
TRBV6-5	TRBJ1-2	few	CASSYRGRGVPNYGYTF
TRBV12-3/TRBV12-4	TRBJ2-1	few	CASSLTSGGLRDEQFF
TRBV4-3	TRBJ2-2	NA	CASSPGLAVPPGELFF
TRBV4-2	TRBJ2-1	NA	CASSHSLALAGAVEQFF
TRBV12-3/TRBV12-4	TRBJ2-3	NA	CASSSGGTSSSTDTQYF
TRBV29-1	TRBJ2-7	many	CSVAGLAGGNSYEQYF
TRBV7-2	TRBJ2-3	NA	CASSFTIGARVTQYF
TRBV12-3/TRBV12-4	TRBJ2-5	NA	CASSPWVASRQETQYF
TRBV7-3	TRBJ1-1	few	CASSLTVYTEAFF
TRBV18	TRBJ2-7	many	CASSPPGQAYEQYF
TRBV7-2	TRBJ2-7	NA	CASSFDVGLYEQYF
TRBV4-1	TRBJ2-3	many	CASSQDDTDWETQYF
TRBV4-2	TRBJ2-3	NA	CASSQVTSGLTDTQYF
TRBV29-1	TRBJ1-1	many	CSVEVLRGVEAFF
TRBV20-1	TRBJ2-3	NA	CSANPAGVGTQYF
TRBV20-1	TRBJ2-1	few	CSAATTGTGYNEQFF
TRBV6-5	TRBJ1-1	many	CASSYTGVNTEAFF